Following are 8 T cell receptor beta chains from one sample sequenced in a study of blood T cells in healthy people across ages. Primers used in a second PCR of roughly 7 to 12 cycles were a sample-barcoded 5' primer and a J-beta primer mix. TCRdb analysed the 5' RACE reads with MiXCR anew, one entry per CDR3 protein. The sample has around 790,000 distinct CDR3 sequences, approximately 44% seen once. Sequenced: blood. The receptor set was obtained from a man in his 60s in good health.

The V call is TRBV27, the J call TRBJ2-3; TRBD1 is a possible D gene (5 bases). V was trimmed by 5 bases and J by 6 bases, leaving 12 bases between them. Germline-derived CDR1 and CDR2 are MNHEY and SMNVEV (reference sequence). The CDR3 spans 13 residues. CDR3 in DNA: TGTGCCAGCAGTGTAGGGGTACAGGATACGCAGTATTTT. Translated, it gives CASSVGVQDTQYF.

The rearrangement joins TRBV29-1 to TRBJ1-1; a weak D match, TRBD1 (6 bases). In germline, CDR1 is SQVTM, CDR2 ANQGSEA. The V end was cut by 7 bases, the J end by 3 bases, with 24 bases between. The CDR3 covers 16 residues. The CDR3 DNA reads as TGCAGCGCACATCGACGAGAAAGAAGGGGGGACACTGAAGCTTTCTTT. Amino acid sequence: CSAHRRERRGDTEAFF.

This clonotype was recorded a few times. The chain carries TRBV24-1 and TRBJ2-5, with 10 bases aligning to TRBD1. This CDR3 region has 14 residues. The V segment lost 4 bases and the J segment 3 bases; nucleotides outside the gene matches: 1. Germline CDR1 is KGHDR and CDR2 is SFDVKD. The CDR3 region is CATSEGTGEETQYF. The DNA of the CDR3 is TGTGCCACCAGTGAGGGGACAGGGGAAGAGACCCAGTACTTC.

This clonotype was seen just once. The V call is TRBV28, the J call TRBJ2-4; unclear D gene. With the DNA end fitting TRBJ2-7 better, the J assignment may be wrong. The germline gives CDR1 MDHEN, CDR2 SYDVKM. The CDR3 is 12 amino acids. DNA of the CDR3: TGTGCCAGCAGGGTTAGCTCCTACGAGCAGTACTTC. Translated: CASRVSSYEQYF.

A few counts support this clonotype. This chain links TRBV7-2 with TRBJ2-4; 10 bases align to TRBD1. Trimming cost V 3 bases and J 4 bases; bases outside gene matches: 0. This CDR3 spans 14 amino acids. CDR1 SGHTA and CDR2 FQGNSA come from the germline V gene. DNA for the CDR3: TGTGCCAGCAGCTTGGACAGGGGGAAAAACATTCAGTACTTC. Translating gives CASSLDRGKNIQYF.

J is TRBJ1-1 and V is TRBV4-1; TRBD1 might be the D (6 bases). Trimming left V 3 bases short and J 3 bases short, with 8 bases between. Germline V gene data show CDR1 as MGHRA and CDR2 as YSYEKL. The CDR3 length is 13 residues. The CDR3 region has the DNA TGCGCCAGCAGCCATGGGGGGCACACTGAAGCTTTCTTT. Its protein product is CASSHGGHTEAFF.

Many counts were recorded for this clonotype. The chain employs TRBV20-1 and TRBJ2-6, with 8 nucleotides matching TRBD1. CDR1 DFQATT and CDR2 SNEGSKA come from the germline V gene (reference sequence). The CDR3 spans 15 residues. The CDR3 sequence is CGVHRGVSGANVLTF. The CDR3 coding sequence is TGCGGGGTCCACAGGGGGGTCTCTGGGGCCAACGTCCTGACTTTC.

This clonotype was seen more than once but under ten times. The genes are TRBV12-3 or TRBV12-4 and TRBJ1-2, with TRBD1 matching over 10 bases. Trimming took 4 bases from V and 6 from J; bases not matched to a gene: 14. CDR3 length equals 17 residues. In nucleotides, the CDR3 is TGTGCCAGCAGTTCCAACTACCGGGACAGGGGACAAGATGGCTACACCTTC. It yields the protein CASSSNYRDRGQDGYTF.